A single sample gave rise to the 14 T cell receptor beta chains below, sequenced in a study of beta chain features in type 1 diabetes (dated by TCRdb to 2016 to 2019). Library generation was performed with the immunoSEQ multiplex PCR assay. The entire amount of isolated RNA was reverse transcribed using the High Capacity cDNA Reverse Transcription Kit, so the sequenced TCRB transcripts were expressed ones. The immuneACCESS repertoire file appears here via TCRdb, limited to in-frame rearrangements. These files lack a portion of the clones; in checked studies, under half of the deficit traces to unresolved V genes, and the cause of the others is not known. The sample profile shows 65,000 to 100,000 clones; roughly 31% of them were found once. Approximately 0.45% of the sample rests with the top ten. Sequenced material: stem cell memory CD4+ T cells from blood. The cell subset or site label on this specimen signifies: stem cell-like memory CD4+ T cells. The receptors come from a woman younger than 35 in good health.

This clone has more than one count but fewer than ten. The genes are TRBV11-2 and TRBJ2-5; the D is unclear. The V gene's germline CDR1 is SGHAT and CDR2 FQNNGV. The CDR3 runs to 12 residues. The germline V and J ends were trimmed by 5 bases and 5 bases, with 9 bases remaining between them. The DNA of the CDR3 is TGTGCCAGCAGCCCGGCGAGGGAGACCCAGTACTTC. Its protein is CASSPARETQYF.

The rearrangement joins TRBV5-6 to TRBJ1-2, with D maybe TRBD1 (6 bases). The CDR3 runs 15 residues. The germline CDR1 and CDR2 sequences are SGHDT and YYEEEE. V lost 3 bases and J 3 bases, leaving 15 bases between the germline ends. The CDR3 bases are TGTGCCAGCAGCTCCTCATCGACAGGAGACTATGGCTACACCTTC. Translated, it gives CASSSSSTGDYGYTF.

The chain has TRBV11-2 and TRBJ2-1; possible D gene TRBD2, 6 bases. Germline values: CDR1 SGHAT, CDR2 FQNNGV. V was clipped by 5 bases and J by 4 bases, with 15 bases between them. This CDR3 has 15 residues. The CDR3 sequence: CASSPLREKYNEQFF. In DNA form, the CDR3 reads TGTGCCAGCAGCCCCTTACGGGAGAAATACAATGAGCAGTTCTTC.

A remark on this clone: At one boundary the junction diverges from the germline segment, which might be a read error. The chain couples TRBV5-1 to TRBJ1-1; D is undetermined. This CDR3 has 15 amino acids. Germline lookup yields CDR1 SGHRS and CDR2 YFSETQ. The CDR3 protein is CASSWEDSTSAETFF. The CDR3 region has the DNA TGCGCCAGCAGCTGGGAGGACTCTACATCGGCTGAAACTTTCTTT.

The rearrangement links TRBV5-1 to TRBJ2-7, with D possibly matching TRBD1 (6 bases). Germline assignment: CDR1 SGHRS and CDR2 YFSETQ. The length of the CDR3 is 13 residues. The ends were cut back, 5 bases at V and 2 bases at J, with 11 bases in the middle. The CDR3 loop reads CASRRDTPYEQYF. For the CDR3, the DNA is TGCGCCAGCAGAAGGGACACCCCCTACGAGCAGTACTTC.

The chain links TRBV4-1 to TRBJ2-1; TRBD2 matches at 10 bases. CDR1 is MGHRA, CDR2 YSYEKL, per germline. The CDR3 has 20 residues. With V trimmed by 1 base and J by 3 bases, 15 bases remained unmatched. The CDR3, as DNA: TGCGCCAGCAGCCAAGCCGTGGTCTCGCAGCGGGGGGGCCTCTACAATGAGCAGTTCTTC. Encoded protein: CASSQAVVSQRGGLYNEQFF.

There are a few counts of this clone. This rearrangement joins TRBV5-5 to TRBJ2-1; TRBD1 agrees at 9 bases. Germline lookup yields CDR1 SGHKS and CDR2 YYEKEE (reference sequence). With V trimmed by 0 bases and J by 4 bases, 2 bases remained unmatched. This CDR3 region has 15 residues. The CDR3 loop is CASSLAGQGYNEQFF. As DNA, the CDR3 is TGTGCCAGCAGCTTGGCTGGACAGGGGTACAATGAGCAGTTCTTC.

The rearrangement links TRBV5-1 to TRBJ2-7; TRBD2 might be the D (6 bases). V was shortened by 3 bases and J by 0 bases, with 10 bases between the two germline ends. Germline V gene sequence: CDR1 SGHRS, CDR2 YFSETQ. The CDR3 has 14 residues. DNA for the CDR3: TGCGCCAGCAGCTGGGGGGTTTCCTCCTACGAGCAGTACTTC. Amino acids: CASSWGVSSYEQYF.

V usage is TRBV30 and J usage is TRBJ1-2, with 10 positions matching TRBD1. This CDR3 is 16 amino acids long. The V gene end was trimmed by 1 base and the J gene end by 1 base; junction bases not matched to a gene: 6. CDR1 and CDR2 from the germline V gene are GTSNPN and SVGIG (reference sequence). The CDR3 nucleotides read TGTGCCTGGAGTGGGGACAGGGGAGGATATAACTATGGCTACACCTTC. This sequence encodes CAWSGDRGGYNYGYTF.

The V gene is TRBV28, the J gene TRBJ2-1; 7 nucleotides line up with TRBD2. V trimming: 6 bases; J trimming: 7 bases; junction bases outside the gene matches: 3. Germline values: CDR1 MDHEN, CDR2 SYDVKM. This CDR3 spans 12 amino acids. CDR3 in amino acids: CASRVAGNEQFF. The CDR3 coding sequence is TGTGCCAGCAGGGTAGCGGGTAATGAGCAGTTCTTC.

This clone was observed a handful of times. This chain joins TRBV5-1 and TRBJ2-3, with 8 bases fitting TRBD2. V shed 4 bases and J 2 bases; nucleotides not matched to a gene: 12. The CDR3 is 17 residues long. Germline V gives CDR1 SGHRS, CDR2 YFSETQ. CDR3 nucleotide sequence: TGCGCCAGCAGCCCTCGGGCTAGCGGGCGCCACACAGATACGCAGTATTTT. It translates to CASSPRASGRHTDTQYF. The whole variable domain, remainder taken from reference TRBV5-1 and TRBJ2-3, is KAGVTQTPRYLIKTRGQQVTLSCSPISGHRSVSWYQQTPGQGLQFLFEYFSETQRNKGNFPGRFSGRQFSNSRSEMNVSTLELGDSALYLCASSPRASGRHTDTQYFGPGTRLTVL.

This rearrangement joins TRBV30 to TRBJ2-3; 12 bases map to TRBD2. CDR1 GTSNPN and CDR2 SVGIG come from the germline V gene (reference sequence). The CDR3 loop spans 16 amino acids. Trimming removed 5 bases from V and 6 bases from J; junction bases left unmatched: 12. CDR3 nucleotides: TGTGCCTGGCAATCCCTAGCGGGGGGGGGTACGGATACGCAGTATTTT. Its protein product is CAWQSLAGGGTDTQYF.

The V call is TRBV30, the J call TRBJ1-6, with 8 bases lining up with TRBD1. The length of the CDR3 is 15 residues. Trimming at V came to 5 bases and at J to 2 bases, leaving 5 bases not matched to a gene. Looked up from germline, CDR1 is GTSNPN and CDR2 is SVGIG (reference sequence). For the CDR3, the DNA is TGTGCCTGGTCGTCAGGGGGCCCCTATAATTCACCCCTCCACTTT. Its protein product is CAWSSGGPYNSPLHF.

This clone occurred once. V and J are TRBV11-3 and TRBJ2-1; 8 positions match TRBD2. This CDR3 contains 13 residues. The germline V gene has CDR1 SGHNT and CDR2 YENEEA. V was pared by 4 bases and J by 6 bases, with 2 bases of the junction left unmatched. This chain's CDR3 is CASSSGLVNEQFF. In nucleotides, the CDR3 is TGTGCCAGCAGCTCGGGACTAGTCAATGAGCAGTTCTTC.